The TCR beta chain under discussion was sequenced for a study of T-cell reconstitution after alpha-beta-depleted transplantation in children. As it was prepared, the TCRbeta library received unique molecular identifiers. TCRdb re-called the PCR reads with MiXCR, one entry per CDR3 protein. The sample includes tens of thousands of distinct CDR3 sequences, nearly 9.5% of them seen just once. This clonotype was found many times. With 5 bases removed from V and 4 bases from J, the gap between germline ends came to 17 bases. Per the germline V gene, CDR1 is SGHTA and CDR2 is FQGNSA. CDR3 size: 15 residues.

The chain joins TRBV7-2 to TRBJ1-2, with D perhaps matching TRBD1 (5 bases). Source: PBMCs, mostly from graft donor cells, taken 60 days after TCRalphabeta/CD19-depleted stem cell transplant. This TCR derives from a male patient between 2 and 10 years old who had a stem cell transplant for chronic granulomatous disease, so the T cells may come from the graft donor. The CDR3 region is CASSGTRVSPYGYTF. The CDR3 nucleotides read TGTGCCAGCAGCGGGACCCGGGTTTCGCCCTATGGCTACACCTTC.